A selection of T cell receptor beta chains follows, all from one sample in a study of CD8 T cells in Susac syndrome. One entry per CDR3 protein results from TCRdb running MiXCR on the immunoSEQ multiplex PCR reads. The sample includes 100,000 to 150,000 distinct CDR3 sequences, around 94% of them seen just once. Sequenced material: CD4+ T cells from PBMCs. All receptors derive from a human donor in good health. Each CDR3 is given with its conserved first and last residue. Fields, in order: D gene, V gene, J gene, CDR3 protein, CDR3 DNA. A D gene is named only where the DNA matches it firmly.

TRBD2	TRBV7-2	TRBJ2-1	CASSRIGLAEQFF	TGTGCCAGCAGCAGAATCGGACTAGCGGAGCAGTTCTTC
-	TRBV27	TRBJ1-1	CASSAVVPFTEAFF	TGTGCCAGCAGCGCAGTGGTCCCGTTTACTGAAGCTTTCTTT
-	TRBV19	TRBJ1-2	CASSFRGGYTF	TGTGCCAGTAGTTTCAGGGGTGGCTACACCTTC
-	TRBV30	TRBJ2-5	CAWSVSGEGTQYF	TGTGCCTGGAGTGTATCTGGTGAAGGGACCCAGTACTTC
-	TRBV18	TRBJ1-1	CASSPQNRVMNTEAFF	TGTGCCAGCTCACCGCAGAACAGGGTGATGAACACTGAAGCTTTCTTT
TRBD1	TRBV4-3	TRBJ2-7	CASSQRDRGFDEQYF	TGCGCCAGCAGCCAAAGGGACAGGGGTTTCGACGAGCAGTACTTC
-	TRBV7-2	TRBJ2-1	CASRRTAYNEQFF	TGTGCCAGCAGGCGGACAGCTTACAATGAGCAGTTCTTC
-	TRBV4-1	TRBJ2-1	CASSPNNHEQFF	TGCGCCAGCAGTCCCAACAACCATGAGCAGTTCTTC
TRBD2	TRBV5-5	TRBJ2-1	CASSSGGLAVYNEQFF	TGTGCCAGCAGCAGCGGGGGACTAGCGGTTTACAATGAGCAGTTCTTC
-	TRBV9	TRBJ1-1	CASSVGSRPSEAFF	TGTGCCAGCAGCGTAGGGAGCAGGCCGTCTGAAGCTTTCTTT
-	TRBV7-2	TRBJ2-7	CASSLVPQSSYEQYF	TGTGCCAGCAGCTTAGTACCGCAATCGAGCTACGAGCAGTACTTC
-	TRBV29-1	TRBJ1-2	CSVEEGGHPYGYTF	TGCAGCGTTGAAGAAGGAGGACACCCATATGGCTACACCTTC
-	TRBV12-3/TRBV12-4	TRBJ1-5	CASSLRASDQPQHF	TGTGCCAGCAGTTTGCGGGCATCAGATCAGCCCCAGCATTTT